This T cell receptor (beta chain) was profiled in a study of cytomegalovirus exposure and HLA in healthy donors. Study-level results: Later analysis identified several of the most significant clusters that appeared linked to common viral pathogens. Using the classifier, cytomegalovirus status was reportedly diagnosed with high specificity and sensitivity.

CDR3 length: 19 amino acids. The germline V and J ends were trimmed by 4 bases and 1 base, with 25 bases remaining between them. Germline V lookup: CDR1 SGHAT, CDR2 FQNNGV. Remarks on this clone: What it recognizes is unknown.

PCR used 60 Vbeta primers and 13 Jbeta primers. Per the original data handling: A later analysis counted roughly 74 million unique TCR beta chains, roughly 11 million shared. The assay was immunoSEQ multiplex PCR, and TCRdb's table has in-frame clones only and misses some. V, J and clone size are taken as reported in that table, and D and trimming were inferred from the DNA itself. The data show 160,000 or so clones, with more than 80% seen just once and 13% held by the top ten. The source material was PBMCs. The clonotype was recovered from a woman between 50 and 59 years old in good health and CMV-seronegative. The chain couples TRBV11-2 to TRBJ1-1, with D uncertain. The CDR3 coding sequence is TGTGCCAGCAGCTCTAAATTGTTAGCCGGGAGTTTCAAGAACACTGAAGCTTTCTTT. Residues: CASSSKLLAGSFKNTEAFF.